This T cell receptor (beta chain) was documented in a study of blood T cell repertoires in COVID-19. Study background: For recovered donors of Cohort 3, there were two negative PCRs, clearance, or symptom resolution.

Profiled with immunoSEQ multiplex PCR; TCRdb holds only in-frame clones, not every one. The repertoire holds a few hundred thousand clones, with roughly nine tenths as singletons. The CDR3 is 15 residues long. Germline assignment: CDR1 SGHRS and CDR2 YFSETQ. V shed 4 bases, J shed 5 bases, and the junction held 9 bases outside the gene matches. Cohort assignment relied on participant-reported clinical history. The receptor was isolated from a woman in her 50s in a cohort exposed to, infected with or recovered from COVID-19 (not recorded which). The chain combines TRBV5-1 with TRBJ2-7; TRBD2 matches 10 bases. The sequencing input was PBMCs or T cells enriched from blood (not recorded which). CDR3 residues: CASSGTGLAENEQYF. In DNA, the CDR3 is TGCGCCAGCAGCGGGACAGGACTAGCGGAGAACGAGCAGTACTTC. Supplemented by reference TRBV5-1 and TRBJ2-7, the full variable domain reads KAGVTQTPRYLIKTRGQQVTLSCSPISGHRSVSWYQQTPGQGLQFLFEYFSETQRNKGNFPGRFSGRQFSNSRSEMNVSTLELGDSALYLCASSGTGLAENEQYFGPGTRLTVT.